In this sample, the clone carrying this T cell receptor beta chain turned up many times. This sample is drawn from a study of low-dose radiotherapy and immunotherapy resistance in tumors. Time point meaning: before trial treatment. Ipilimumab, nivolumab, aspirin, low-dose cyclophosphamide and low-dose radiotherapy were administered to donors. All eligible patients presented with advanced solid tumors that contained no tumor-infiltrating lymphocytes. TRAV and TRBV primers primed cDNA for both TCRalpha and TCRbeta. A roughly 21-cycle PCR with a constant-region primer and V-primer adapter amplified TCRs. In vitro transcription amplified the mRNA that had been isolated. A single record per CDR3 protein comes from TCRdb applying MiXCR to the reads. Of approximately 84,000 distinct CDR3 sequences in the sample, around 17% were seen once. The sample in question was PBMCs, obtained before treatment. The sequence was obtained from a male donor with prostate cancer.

The CDR3 nucleotides read TGTGCCAGCAGTGCCTCGGGTGGGGATAATTCACCCCTCCACTTT. Translating gives CASSASGGDNSPLHF. The chain couples TRBV6-2 or TRBV6-3 to TRBJ1-6; D gene ambiguous. Germline CDR1 MNHEY, CDR2 SVGEGT. The CDR3 sequence is 15 residues long. V lost 5 bases and J lost 5, with 13 bases in between.